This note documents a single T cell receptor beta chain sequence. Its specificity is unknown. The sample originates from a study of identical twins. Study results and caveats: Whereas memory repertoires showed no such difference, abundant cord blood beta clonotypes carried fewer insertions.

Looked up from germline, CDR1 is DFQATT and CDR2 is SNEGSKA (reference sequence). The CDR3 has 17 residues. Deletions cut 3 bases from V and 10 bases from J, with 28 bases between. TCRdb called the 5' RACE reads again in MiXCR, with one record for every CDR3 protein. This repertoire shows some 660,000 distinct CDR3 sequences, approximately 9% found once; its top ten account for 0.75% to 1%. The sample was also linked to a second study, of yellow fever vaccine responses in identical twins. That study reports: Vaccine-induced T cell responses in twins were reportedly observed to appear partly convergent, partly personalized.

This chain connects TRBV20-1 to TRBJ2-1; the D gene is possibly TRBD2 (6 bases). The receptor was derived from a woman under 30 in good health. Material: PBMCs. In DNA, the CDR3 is TGCAGTGCTAGCTCTTCGGGGGATACGAGGGGCCAAGACGAGCAGTTCTTC. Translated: CSASSSGDTRGQDEQFF.